Below, one TCR beta chain is given with its context. This CDR3 has 14 amino acids. V dropped 5 bases and J dropped 2 bases, with 14 bases sitting between them. The germline CDR1 and CDR2 sequences are GTSNPN and SVGIG (reference sequence). This sample is drawn from a study of control samples from healthy donors and cancer patients. Assay: immunoSEQ multiplex PCR; the TCRdb copy retains only in-frame clones and omits some. The sample includes 100,000 to 130,000 clones, approximately 84% of them seen just once. The clonotype originates from a man aged 18 to 29 in good health. The genes are TRBV30 and TRBJ2-3; D unclear. Sequences were obtained from blood. The CDR3 loop reads CAWRRDSNTDTQYF. In DNA, the CDR3 is TGTGCCTGGCGTAGAGATAGTAACACAGATACGCAGTATTTT.